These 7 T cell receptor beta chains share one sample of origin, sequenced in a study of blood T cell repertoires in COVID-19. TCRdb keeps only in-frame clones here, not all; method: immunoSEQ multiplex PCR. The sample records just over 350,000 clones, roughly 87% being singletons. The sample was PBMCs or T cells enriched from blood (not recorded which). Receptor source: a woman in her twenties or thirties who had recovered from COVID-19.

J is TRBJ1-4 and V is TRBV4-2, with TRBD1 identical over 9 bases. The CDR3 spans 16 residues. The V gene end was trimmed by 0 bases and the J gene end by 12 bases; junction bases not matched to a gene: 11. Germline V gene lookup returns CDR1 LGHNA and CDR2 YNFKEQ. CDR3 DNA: TGTGCCAGCAGCCAAGATAGGGGGACAGGGAATGTAGAACTGTTTTTT. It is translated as CASSQDRGTGNVELFF.

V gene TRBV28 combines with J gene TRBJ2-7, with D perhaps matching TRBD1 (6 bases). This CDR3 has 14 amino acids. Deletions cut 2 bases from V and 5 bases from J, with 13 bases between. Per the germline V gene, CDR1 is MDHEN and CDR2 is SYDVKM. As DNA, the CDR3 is TGTGCCAGCAGTTTAATACAGGGTACAGACGAGCAGTACTTC. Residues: CASSLIQGTDEQYF.

CDR3 nucleotide sequence: TGTGCCAGCAGTGATAGTATAGGGGAAAGCACAGATACGCAGTATTTT. This codes for CASSDSIGESTDTQYF. V gene TRBV25-1 combines with J gene TRBJ2-3; tentatively, D is TRBD1 (5 bases). The V and J ends lost 3 bases and 0 bases respectively, with 13 bases between them. This CDR3 is 16 amino acids long. Germline V CDR1 and CDR2: MGHDK, SYGVNS.

The CDR3 DNA is TGTGCCAGCCCCAGGGCCTACCATAGTTCCTACGAGCAGTACTTC. It specifies CASPRAYHSSYEQYF. The V call is TRBV25-1, the J call TRBJ2-7; the D gene is possibly TRBD1 (5 bases). Germline CDR1 and CDR2: MGHDK and SYGVNS. The CDR3 totals 15 residues. V was pared by 8 bases and J by 1 base, with 18 bases between.

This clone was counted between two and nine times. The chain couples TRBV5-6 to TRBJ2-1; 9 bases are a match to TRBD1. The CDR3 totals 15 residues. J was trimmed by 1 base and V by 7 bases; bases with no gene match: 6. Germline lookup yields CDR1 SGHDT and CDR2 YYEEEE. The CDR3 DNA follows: TGTGCCAGCTATTACAGGGGGCGGTCCTACAATGAGCAGTTCTTC. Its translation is CASYYRGRSYNEQFF.

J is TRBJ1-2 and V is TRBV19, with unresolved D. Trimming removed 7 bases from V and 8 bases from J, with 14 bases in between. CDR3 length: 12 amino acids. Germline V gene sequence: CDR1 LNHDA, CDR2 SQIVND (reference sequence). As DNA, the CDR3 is TGTGCCAGTACTTACGGTAACGAAGGCTACACCTTC. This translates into CASTYGNEGYTF.

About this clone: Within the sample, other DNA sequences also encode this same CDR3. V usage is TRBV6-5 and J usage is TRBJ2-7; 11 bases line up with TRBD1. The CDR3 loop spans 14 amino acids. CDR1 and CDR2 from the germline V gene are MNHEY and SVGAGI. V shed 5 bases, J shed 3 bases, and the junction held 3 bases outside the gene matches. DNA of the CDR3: TGTGCCAGCAGTACGGGGACAGGGGGCTACGAGCAGTACTTC. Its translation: CASSTGTGGYEQYF.